This is a list of T cell receptor beta chains from one sample in a study of neoadjuvant nivolumab and ipilimumab in lung cancer. Repertoires were generated with immunoSEQ multiplex PCR, while TCRdb's copy carries only in-frame clones and drops some. The sample includes roughly 23,000 clones, approximately 82% of them seen just once. The sequenced sample was peripheral blood, obtained before neoadjuvant nivolumab, alone or with ipilimumab. These receptors came from an adult with non-small cell lung cancer. CDR3s include the opening cysteine and the closing phenylalanine or tryptophan. A D gene is named only where the DNA matches it firmly.

D gene	V gene	J gene	CDR3 protein	CDR3 DNA
-	TRBV5-4	TRBJ1-4	CASRPGQSNEKLFF	TGTGCCAGCAGACCAGGGCAGAGTAATGAAAAACTGTTTTTT
TRBD1	TRBV29-1	TRBJ2-5	CSVEDPSFDRVETQYF	TGCAGCGTTGAAGATCCCTCCTTTGACAGGGTAGAGACCCAGTACTTC
-	TRBV9	TRBJ1-2	CASSVAPGQNYGYTF	TGTGCCAGCAGCGTAGCCCCCGGACAGAACTATGGCTACACCTTC
-	TRBV7-2	TRBJ2-2	CASSLRESGELFF	TGTGCCAGCAGCCTAAGGGAATCCGGGGAGCTGTTTTTT
-	TRBV7-6	TRBJ1-5	CASTEAPYVGGTQPQHF	TGTGCCAGCACCGAAGCCCCTTATGTCGGGGGTACTCAGCCCCAGCATTTT
-	TRBV18	TRBJ2-2	CASSPVRESGTGELFF	TGTGCCAGCTCACCAGTTCGGGAGTCGGGGACCGGGGAGCTGTTTTTT
-	TRBV7-7	TRBJ2-2	CAARGLNTGELFF	TGTGCTGCGAGGGGCCTCAACACCGGGGAGCTGTTTTTT
-	TRBV7-3	TRBJ2-3	CASSLMAAPGTDTQYF	TGTGCCAGCAGCTTAATGGCGGCCCCGGGGACAGATACGCAGTATTTT
-	TRBV5-6	TRBJ2-5	CASSPRWGRPKETQYF	TGTGCCAGCAGCCCGAGGTGGGGGCGGCCCAAAGAGACCCAGTACTTC
TRBD2	TRBV19	TRBJ2-3	CASSPRAGGPPQYF	TGTGCCAGTAGTCCCCGGGCGGGAGGCCCTCCCCAGTATTTT
-	TRBV11-3	TRBJ2-3	CASSRVSIGTQYF	TGTGCCAGCAGCCGGGTCAGCATCGGTACGCAGTATTTT
TRBD1	TRBV25-1	TRBJ1-1	CASRDRANTEAFF	TGTGCCAGCAGGGACAGGGCGAACACTGAAGCTTTCTTT
-	TRBV11-3	TRBJ1-1	CASSFQVNTEAFF	TGTGCCAGCAGCTTTCAGGTGAACACTGAAGCTTTCTTT
-	TRBV5-1	TRBJ2-7	CASSLGPGQGAYEQYF	TGCGCCAGCAGCTTGGGGCCGGGCCAGGGAGCCTACGAGCAGTACTTC
TRBD2	TRBV7-2	TRBJ2-1	CASSLEGTSGRINEQFF	TGTGCCAGCAGCTTAGAAGGGACTAGCGGGAGGATCAATGAGCAGTTCTTC
TRBD1	TRBV6-5	TRBJ2-7	CASSYHGDSSYEQYF	TGTGCCAGCAGTTACCATGGGGACAGTTCCTACGAGCAGTACTTC
TRBD1	TRBV5-6	TRBJ2-6	CASSGDRVVSGANVLTF	TGTGCCAGCAGCGGGGACAGGGTTGTCTCTGGGGCCAACGTCCTGACTTTC